This record looks at one TCR beta chain sequence and its context. Deletions cut 0 bases from V and 7 bases from J, with 10 bases between. The length of the CDR3 is 15 residues. CDR1 is LGHNA and CDR2 is YNFKEQ in the germline V gene. The data are from a study of blood T cell repertoires in COVID-19. In the original processing: Amplifying reference gene primers gave estimates of nucleated cell counts. Assay used: immunoSEQ multiplex PCR; TCRdb lists only in-frame clones, some missing. Clone size and V and J calls were adopted from that table, with D and trimming inferred from the DNA. The table includes 97,000 or so clones, about 80% detected once.

The source is a man between 65 and 85 years old with active or convalescent COVID-19. The chain couples TRBV4-2 to TRBJ1-6; D uncertain. Sequencing was done on a sample of peripheral blood. The CDR3 loop reads CASSQEITVNSPLHF. CDR3 nucleotide sequence: TGTGCCAGCAGCCAAGAAATCACAGTGAATTCACCCCTCCACTTT.